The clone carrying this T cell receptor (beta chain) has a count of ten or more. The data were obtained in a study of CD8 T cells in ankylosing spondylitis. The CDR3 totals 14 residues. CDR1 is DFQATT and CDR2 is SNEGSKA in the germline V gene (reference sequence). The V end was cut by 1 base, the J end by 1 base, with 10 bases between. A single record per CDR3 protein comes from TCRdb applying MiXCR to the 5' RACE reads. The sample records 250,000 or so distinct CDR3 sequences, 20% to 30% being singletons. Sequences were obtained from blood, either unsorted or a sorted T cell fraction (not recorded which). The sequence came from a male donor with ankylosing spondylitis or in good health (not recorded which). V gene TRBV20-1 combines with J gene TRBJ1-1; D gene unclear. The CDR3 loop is CSARVTPKNTEAFF. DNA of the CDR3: TGCAGTGCTAGAGTTACACCGAAGAACACTGAAGCTTTCTTT.